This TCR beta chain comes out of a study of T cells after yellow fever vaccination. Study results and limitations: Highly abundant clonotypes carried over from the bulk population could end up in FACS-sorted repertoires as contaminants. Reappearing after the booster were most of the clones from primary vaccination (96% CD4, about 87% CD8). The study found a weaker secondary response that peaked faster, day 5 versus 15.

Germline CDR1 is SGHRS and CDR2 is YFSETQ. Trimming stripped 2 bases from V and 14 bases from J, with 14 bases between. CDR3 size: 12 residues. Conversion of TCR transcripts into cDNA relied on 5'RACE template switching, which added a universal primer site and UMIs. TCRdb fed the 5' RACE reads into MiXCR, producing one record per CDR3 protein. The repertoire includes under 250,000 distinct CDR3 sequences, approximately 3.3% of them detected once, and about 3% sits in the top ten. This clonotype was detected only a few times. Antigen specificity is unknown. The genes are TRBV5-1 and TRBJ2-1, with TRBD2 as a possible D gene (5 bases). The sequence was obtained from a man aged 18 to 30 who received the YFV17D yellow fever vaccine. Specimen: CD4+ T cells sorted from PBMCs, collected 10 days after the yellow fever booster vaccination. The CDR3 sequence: CASSFPLGPKFF. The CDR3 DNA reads TGCGCCAGCAGCTTCCCACTAGGCCCGAAGTTCTTC.